The 14 T cell receptor beta chains below all came from one sample that was sequenced in a study of shared clonotypes between healthy human individuals. Generated by immunoSEQ multiplex PCR, the TCRdb table keeps only in-frame clones and is missing some. The sample consists of 750,000 to 1,000,000 clones, 80% to 95% of them appearing once. CD45RO-negative CD8 cells positively selected for CCR7 made up the naive population, which excluded terminally differentiated effector memory CD45RA+ cells. The sequenced sample was naive CD8+ T cells sorted from blood. These receptors were collected from a man aged 25 to 45 in good health.

The V call is TRBV5-1, the J call TRBJ2-7, with 9 bases aligning to TRBD1. CDR1 SGHRS and CDR2 YFSETQ come from the germline V gene. V shed 4 bases and J 2 bases; nucleotides not matched to a gene: 7. This CDR3 spans 15 amino acids. CDR3 protein: CASSPEGTGTYEQYF. The CDR3, as DNA: TGCGCCAGCAGCCCCGAAGGGACAGGGACCTACGAGCAGTACTTC. Looking up the rest from reference TRBV5-1 and TRBJ2-7 gives the full variable domain: KAGVTQTPRYLIKTRGQQVTLSCSPISGHRSVSWYQQTPGQGLQFLFEYFSETQRNKGNFPGRFSGRQFSNSRSEMNVSTLELGDSALYLCASSPEGTGTYEQYFGPGTRLTVT.

The rearrangement uses TRBV28 and TRBJ2-4; 8 positions match TRBD2. After removal of 1 base from V and 16 bases from J, the junction contained 12 bases not matched to a gene. Germline CDR1 and CDR2: MDHEN and SYDVKM. The CDR3 loop spans 14 amino acids. This chain's CDR3 is CASSLLGLDENVYF. In DNA, the CDR3 is TGTGCCAGCAGTTTATTGGGACTAGATGAGAATGTTTACTTC.

This chain joins TRBV29-1 and TRBJ2-3; D might be TRBD2 (6 bases). The CDR3 is made up of 17 amino acids. Trimming removed 2 bases at V and 0 bases at J, with 18 bases between. Germline values: CDR1 SQVTM, CDR2 ANQGSEA. The CDR3 region is CSVEPLSGATSTDTQYF. The CDR3 nucleotides read TGCAGCGTTGAACCCCTTAGCGGAGCTACTAGCACAGATACGCAGTATTTT.

The rearrangement joins TRBV29-1 to TRBJ2-2, with TRBD2 matching 10 bases. Trimming took 7 bases from V and 5 from J; bases not matched to a gene: 4. Germline V gene sequence: CDR1 SQVTM, CDR2 ANQGSEA. The CDR3 loop spans 13 amino acids. The CDR3 coding sequence is TGCAGCGCGGGACTAGCGCTAACCGGGGAGCTGTTTTTT. Residues: CSAGLALTGELFF.

Regarding this clone: A read error may account for a junction end that differs from germline. The chain uses TRBV2 and TRBJ1-4, with unresolved D. The length of the CDR3 is 14 residues. Per germline, CDR1 SNHLY and CDR2 FYNNEI. As DNA, the CDR3 is TGTGCCAGCAGTGAATGGGGTTCTAATGAGAAACTGTTTTTT. Translation gives CASSEWGSNEKLFF. Variable domain in full (rest from reference TRBV2 and TRBJ1-4): EPEVTQTPSHQVTQMGQEVILRCVPISNHLYFYWYRQILGQKVEFLVSFYNNEISEKSEIFDDQFSVERPDGSNFTLKIRSTKLEDSAMYFCASSEWGSNEKLFFGSGTQLSVL.

The chain couples TRBV27 to TRBJ1-1; D is ambiguous. Deletions cut 8 bases from V and 2 bases from J, with 21 bases between. This CDR3 comprises 16 residues. Germline V CDR1 and CDR2: MNHEY, SMNVEV (reference sequence). The CDR3 spells CASSTQLRTLNTEAFF. Written as DNA, the CDR3 is TGTGCCAGCTCTACTCAGCTCAGGACCCTTAACACTGAAGCTTTCTTT.

This chain connects TRBV5-1 to TRBJ2-2; no firm D call. Germline V gene data show CDR1 as SGHRS and CDR2 as YFSETQ. The CDR3 consists of 14 residues. The V gene lost 3 bases and the J gene lost 3 bases, with 9 bases spanning the gap. The chain's CDR3 is CASSSGQHTGELFF. The CDR3 region has the DNA TGCGCCAGCAGCTCGGGCCAGCACACCGGGGAGCTGTTTTTT.

The CDR3 nucleotides are TGTGCCAGCAGCTCACCGGGACTAGCGGGAGCAGTTGTCAAGACCCAGTACTTC. Translation: CASSSPGLAGAVVKTQYF. The V gene is TRBV7-9, the J gene TRBJ2-5, with TRBD2 matching 14 bases. The CDR3 loop spans 18 amino acids. V trimming: 4 bases; J trimming: 6 bases; junction bases outside the gene matches: 13. Germline CDR1 is SEHNR and CDR2 is FQNEAQ (reference sequence).

V and J are TRBV27 and TRBJ2-2; D is unclear. Trimming pared 1 base from V and 6 bases from J, leaving 6 bases between. The germline V gene has CDR1 MNHEY and CDR2 SMNVEV (reference sequence). The CDR3 contains 13 residues. The chain's CDR3 is CASSLYRAGELFF. Written as DNA, the CDR3 is TGTGCCAGCAGTTTATACAGAGCCGGGGAGCTGTTTTTT.

This clone was found once. The chain links TRBV5-8 to TRBJ2-2; D call uncertain. The germline V gene has CDR1 SGHTS and CDR2 YDEGEE. There are 15 residues in the CDR3. V lost 3 bases and J 0 bases, leaving 9 bases between the germline ends. CDR3: CASSSGITNTGELFF. In DNA, the CDR3 is TGTGCCAGCAGCTCAGGCATTACGAACACCGGGGAGCTGTTTTTT. The complete variable domain, with remaining parts taken from reference TRBV5-8 and TRBJ2-2, reads EAGVTQSPTHLIKTRGQQATLRCSPISGHTSVYWYQQALGLGLQFLLWYDEGEERNRGNFPPRFSGRQFPNYSSELNVNALELEDSALYLCASSSGITNTGELFFGEGSRLTVL.

V and J are TRBV11-2 and TRBJ2-1; 13 nucleotides line up with TRBD2. There are 16 residues in the CDR3. The germline V gene encodes CDR1 SGHAT and CDR2 FQNNGV. Germline trimming cut 1 base from V and 7 bases from J; bases unmatched to any gene: 4. The CDR3 coding sequence is TGTGCCAGCAGCTTAGGGACTAGCGGGAGAGGGAATGAGCAGTTCTTC. Protein: CASSLGTSGRGNEQFF.

This clone has only one observation. The chain couples TRBV9 to TRBJ2-1, with D hard to call. The CDR3 has 14 amino acids. Per the germline V gene, CDR1 is SGDLS and CDR2 is YYNGEE. V lost 4 bases and J 6 bases, leaving 14 bases between the germline ends. This chain's CDR3 is CASSPPGIRNEQFF. The CDR3 DNA reads TGTGCCAGCAGCCCTCCGGGTATTCGCAATGAGCAGTTCTTC.

The rearrangement uses TRBV6-1 and TRBJ1-1; no reliable D call. V dropped 6 bases and J dropped 8 bases, with 22 bases sitting between them. In germline, CDR1 is MNHNS, CDR2 SASEGT. CDR3 size: 15 residues. CDR3 sequence (DNA): TGTGCCAGCAGCACACCCCGAGGAGCCTTCACCGAAGCTTTCTTT. Its protein is CASSTPRGAFTEAFF.

Concerning this clone: A far larger clone lies a single base away; this is likely a read error. V is TRBV29-1 and J is TRBJ2-1; D is uncertain. Trimming took 3 bases from V and 6 from J, leaving 21 bases between them. This CDR3 region has 16 residues. Germline V gene sequence: CDR1 SQVTM, CDR2 ANQGSEA. The CDR3 loop is CSVESSPNIETNEQFF. The CDR3 bases are TGCAGCGTTGAGTCGTCCCCTAACATCGAAACCAATGAGCAGTTCTTC.